The clone carrying this TCR beta chain was picked up a small number of times. The target antigen is unknown. Produced via immunoSEQ multiplex PCR; TCRdb's table is partial and in-frame only. The sample has just under 150,000 clones, less than 90% seen once. This specimen comes from a study of radiation and T cells in renal cell carcinoma. General study findings and limits: No pretreatment tumor biopsies were available for baseline clonotypes.

Stated time point: blood 4 weeks post-SBRT, at nephrectomy. Treatment reported: 15 Gy SBRT to primary tumor, nephrectomy 4 weeks later. V gave up 6 bases and J gave up 4 bases; unmatched junction bases: 8. The CDR3 contains 15 residues. The V gene's germline CDR1 is SEHNR and CDR2 FQNEAQ (reference sequence). This sequence was found in a woman between 45 and 65 years old with renal cell carcinoma. The specimen was blood, collected from a patient whose treatment included radiotherapy and nephrectomy. V usage is TRBV7-9 and J usage is TRBJ2-1; 8 positions match TRBD1. The CDR3 here is CASRTRTGQYNEQFF. The CDR3 DNA sequence: TGTGCCAGCAGGACCCGGACAGGGCAATACAATGAGCAGTTCTTC.